Listed below are T cell receptor beta chains from one sample, sequenced in a study of patients and donors after allogeneic stem cell transplantation. TCRdb used MiXCR to reprocess the RT-PCR reads, holding one entry per CDR3 protein. The sample lists fewer than 75,000 distinct CDR3 sequences, more than 20% occurring once. The specimen was blood, either unsorted or a sorted T cell fraction (not recorded which). The receptors were gathered from a human donor who was either an allogeneic HSCT recipient or a stem cell or donor lymphocyte infusion donor (not recorded which). It is not recorded whose cells these are; they may come from a transplant donor. Each CDR3 is given with its conserved first and last residue. A D gene is named only where the DNA matches it firmly. Not every row has a clone size; where given, it reads once, few, many or a size class.

TRBJ2-1 | NA | few | TRBV7-3 | CASSPDSYNEQFF | TGTGCCAGCAGCCCGGATAGCTACAATGAGCAGTTCTTC
TRBJ2-7 | TRBD1 | NA | TRBV19 | CASSPDRGRNEQYF | TGTGCCAGTAGTCCCGACAGGGGGCGGAACGAGCAGTACTTC
TRBJ1-5 | NA | NA | TRBV25-1 | CASSEYGNQPQHF | TGTGCCAGCAGTGAATACGGCAATCAGCCCCAGCATTTT
TRBJ1-2 | TRBD1 | NA | TRBV13 | CASSGPGTGNGYTF | TGTGCCAGCAGCGGCCCCGGGACAGGGAATGGCTACACCTTC
TRBJ2-7 | NA | NA | TRBV19 | CASSIGAGISYEQYF | TGTGCCAGTAGTATAGGTGCAGGCATTTCCTACGAGCAGTACTTC
TRBJ1-1 | NA | NA | TRBV6-1 | CASSEAPNTEAFF | TGTGCCAGCAGTGAAGCGCCGAACACTGAAGCTTTCTTT
TRBJ1-2 | NA | few | TRBV10-3 | CAISDRDYGYTF | TGTGCCATCAGTGACAGGGACTATGGCTACACCTTC
TRBJ1-1 | NA | NA | TRBV5-1 | CASSLVWQTPNTEAFF | TGCGCCAGCAGCTTGGTATGGCAGACACCGAACACTGAAGCTTTCTTT
TRBJ2-7 | NA | NA | TRBV7-9 | CASSLETYEQYF | TGTGCCAGCAGCTTGGAAACCTACGAGCAGTACTTC
TRBJ1-5 | NA | NA | TRBV12-3/TRBV12-4 | CASSSPGISNQPQHF | TGTGCCAGCAGTTCTCCTGGGATTAGCAATCAGCCCCAGCATTTT
TRBJ1-4 | TRBD1 | NA | TRBV29-1 | CSVGYRGEKLFF | TGCAGCGTTGGCTACAGGGGCGAAAAACTGTTTTTT
TRBJ2-7 | NA | NA | TRBV20-1 | CSARDYSSYEQYF | TGCAGTGCTAGGGACTACAGCTCCTACGAGCAGTACTTC
TRBJ1-5 | NA | few | TRBV2 | CASSEVGGNSNQPQHF | TGTGCCAGCAGTGAAGTTGGGGGCAATAGCAATCAGCCCCAGCATTTT
TRBJ2-1 | TRBD1 | once | TRBV5-1 | CASSPGQGASGEQFF | TGCGCCAGCAGCCCAGGACAGGGGGCATCGGGTGAGCAGTTCTTC
TRBJ1-1 | NA | many | TRBV6-6 | CASSDTEAFF | TGTGCCAGCAGTGACACTGAAGCTTTCTTT
TRBJ1-2 | NA | few | TRBV3-1 | CASSQYPQINYGYTF | TGTGCCAGCAGCCAATACCCGCAGATTAACTATGGCTACACCTTC
TRBJ2-1 | NA | many | TRBV7-9 | CASSSLRNEQFF | TGTGCCAGCAGCTCATTGCGAAATGAGCAGTTCTTC
TRBJ1-1 | NA | few | TRBV9 | CASSVVWWTEAFF | TGTGCCAGCAGCGTAGTGTGGTGGACTGAAGCTTTCTTT
TRBJ2-1 | TRBD2 | few | TRBV5-1 | CASSLGLAVSYNEQFF | TGCGCCAGCAGCTTGGGACTAGCGGTATCCTACAATGAGCAGTTCTTC
TRBJ2-3 | TRBD2 | NA | TRBV4-1 | CASSQDWGLAGGQDTQYF | TGCGCCAGCAGCCAAGATTGGGGACTAGCGGGGGGGCAAGATACGCAGTATTTT
TRBJ1-1 | NA | NA | TRBV4-1 | CASSLPGQGRRTEAFF | TGCGCCAGCAGCCTCCCCGGGCAGGGTCGGAGAACTGAAGCTTTCTTT
TRBJ1-1 | NA | NA | TRBV7-9 | CASSLTGRGNTEAFF | TGTGCCAGCAGCTTAACGGGCAGGGGCAACACTGAAGCTTTCTTT
TRBJ1-2 | NA | many | TRBV12-3/TRBV12-4 | CASSLGTASYGYTF | TGTGCCAGCAGTTTAGGGACAGCCAGCTATGGCTACACCTTC
TRBJ2-6 | NA | NA | TRBV19 | CASSIFSSGANVLTF | TGTGCCAGTAGTATTTTCAGCTCTGGGGCCAACGTCCTGACTTTC
TRBJ1-1 | TRBD1 | NA | TRBV29-1 | CSVRWDRNTEAFF | TGCAGCGTTAGATGGGACAGGAACACTGAAGCTTTCTTT
TRBJ2-1 | NA | few | TRBV6-2/TRBV6-3 | CASSFPRTGYEQFF | TGTGCCAGCAGTTTCCCCAGGACTGGGTATGAGCAGTTCTTC
TRBJ2-7 | TRBD2 | few | TRBV6-2/TRBV6-3 | CASSYAGTSGYYEQYF | TGTGCCAGCAGTTACGCCGGGACTAGCGGGTACTACGAGCAGTACTTC